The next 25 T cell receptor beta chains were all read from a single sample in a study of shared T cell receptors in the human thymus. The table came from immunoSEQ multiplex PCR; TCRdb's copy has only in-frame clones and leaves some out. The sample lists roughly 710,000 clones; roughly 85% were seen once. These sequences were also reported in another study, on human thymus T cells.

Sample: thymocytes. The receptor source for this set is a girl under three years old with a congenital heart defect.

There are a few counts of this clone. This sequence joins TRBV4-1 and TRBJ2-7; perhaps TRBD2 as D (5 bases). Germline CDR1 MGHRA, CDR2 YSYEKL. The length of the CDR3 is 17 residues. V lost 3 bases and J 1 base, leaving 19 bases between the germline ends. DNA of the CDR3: TGCGCCAGCAGCCAGGAGCGGTGGGTAGACAATTCCTACGAGCAGTACTTC. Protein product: CASSQERWVDNSYEQYF.

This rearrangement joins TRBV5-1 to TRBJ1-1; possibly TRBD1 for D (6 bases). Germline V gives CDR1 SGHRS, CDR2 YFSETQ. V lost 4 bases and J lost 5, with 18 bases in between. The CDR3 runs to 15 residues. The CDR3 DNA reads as TGCGCCAGCAGCCTGAGACAGGTGGGATCGACTGAAGCTTTCTTT. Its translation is CASSLRQVGSTEAFF.

The CDR3 protein is CASSQDANPYSPLHF. CDR3 nucleotide sequence: TGCGCCAGCAGCCAAGATGCGAACCCGTATTCACCCCTCCACTTT. This rearrangement joins TRBV4-3 to TRBJ1-6, with D uncertain. The ends were cut back, 0 bases at V and 8 bases at J, with 11 bases in the middle. Per germline, CDR1 LGHNA and CDR2 YSLEER. This CDR3 is built from 15 residues.

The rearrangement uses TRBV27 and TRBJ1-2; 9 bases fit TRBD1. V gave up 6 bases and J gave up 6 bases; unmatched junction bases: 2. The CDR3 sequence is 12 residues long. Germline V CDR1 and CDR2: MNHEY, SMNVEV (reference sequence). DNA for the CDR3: TGTGCCAGCAGGGGACAGGGTAATGGCTACACCTTC. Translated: CASRGQGNGYTF.

The CDR3 bases are TGTGCCAGCAGCCATAATCCCGCTAGGGGGAATTACAATGAGCAGTTCTTC. Translation gives CASSHNPARGNYNEQFF. This rearrangement joins TRBV9 to TRBJ2-1; possible D gene TRBD1, 6 bases. The CDR3 is 17 residues long. Trimming pared 4 bases from V and 4 bases from J, leaving 21 bases between. Germline CDR1 and CDR2: SGDLS and YYNGEE.

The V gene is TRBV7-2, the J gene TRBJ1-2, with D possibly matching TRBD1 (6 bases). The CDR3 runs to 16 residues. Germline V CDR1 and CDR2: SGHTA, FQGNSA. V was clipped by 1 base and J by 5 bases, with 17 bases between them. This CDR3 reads CASSLGESGGGYGYTF. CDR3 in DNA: TGTGCCAGCAGCTTAGGGGAATCGGGGGGCGGTTATGGCTACACCTTC. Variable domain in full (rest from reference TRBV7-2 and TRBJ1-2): GAGVSQSPSNKVTEKGKDVELRCDPISGHTALYWYRQSLGQGLEFLIYFQGNSAPDKSGLPSDRFSAERTGGSVSTLTIQRTQQEDSAVYLCASSLGESGGGYGYTFGSGTRLTVV.

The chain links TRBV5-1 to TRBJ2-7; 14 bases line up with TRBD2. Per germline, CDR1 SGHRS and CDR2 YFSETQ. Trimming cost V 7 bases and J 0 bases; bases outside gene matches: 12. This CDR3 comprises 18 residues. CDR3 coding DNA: TGCGCCAGCCTACCATTGGGACTAGCGGGGGAGAGCTCCTACGAGCAGTACTTC. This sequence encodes CASLPLGLAGESSYEQYF.

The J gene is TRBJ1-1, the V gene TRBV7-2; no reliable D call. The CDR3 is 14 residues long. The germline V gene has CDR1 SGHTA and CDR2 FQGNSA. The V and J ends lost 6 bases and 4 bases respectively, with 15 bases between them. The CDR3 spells CASSRKNGGTEAFF. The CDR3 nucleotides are TGTGCCAGCAGTCGTAAAAACGGAGGCACTGAAGCTTTCTTT.

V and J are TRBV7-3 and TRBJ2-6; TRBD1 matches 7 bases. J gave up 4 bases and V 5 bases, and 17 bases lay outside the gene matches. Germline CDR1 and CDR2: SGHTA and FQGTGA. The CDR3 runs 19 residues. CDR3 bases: TGTGCCAGCAGCGCGTACAGGGGCCTCCGACAAAACGGGGCCAACGTCCTGACTTTC. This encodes CASSAYRGLRQNGANVLTF. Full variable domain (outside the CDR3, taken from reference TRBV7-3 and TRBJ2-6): GAGVSQTPSNKVTEKGKYVELRCDPISGHTALYWYRQSLGQGPEFLIYFQGTGAADDSGLPNDRFFAVRPEGSVSTLKIQRTERGDSAVYLCASSAYRGLRQNGANVLTFGAGSRLTVL.

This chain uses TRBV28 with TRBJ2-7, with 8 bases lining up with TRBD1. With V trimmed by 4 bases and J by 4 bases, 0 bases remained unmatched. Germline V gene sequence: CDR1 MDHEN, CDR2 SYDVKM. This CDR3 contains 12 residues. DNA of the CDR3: TGTGCCAGCAGTTGGACAGGGTACGAGCAGTACTTC. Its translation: CASSWTGYEQYF.

CDR3 in DNA: TGCGCCAGCAGCCAAGATTCTTACCCAGGGGGTCAGCCCCAGCATTTT. Protein product: CASSQDSYPGGQPQHF. This chain joins TRBV4-3 and TRBJ1-5; 7 nucleotides match TRBD1. The ends lost 0 bases at V and 6 bases at J; junction bases unmatched: 8. The length of the CDR3 is 16 residues. Germline V lookup: CDR1 LGHNA, CDR2 YSLEER.

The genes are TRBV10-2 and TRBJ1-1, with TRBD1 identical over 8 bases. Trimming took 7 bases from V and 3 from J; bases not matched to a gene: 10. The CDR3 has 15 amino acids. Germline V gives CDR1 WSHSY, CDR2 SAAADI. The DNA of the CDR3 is TGCGCCAGCAAGAACAGGGGGGTCAAATACACTGAAGCTTTCTTT. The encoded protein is CASKNRGVKYTEAFF.

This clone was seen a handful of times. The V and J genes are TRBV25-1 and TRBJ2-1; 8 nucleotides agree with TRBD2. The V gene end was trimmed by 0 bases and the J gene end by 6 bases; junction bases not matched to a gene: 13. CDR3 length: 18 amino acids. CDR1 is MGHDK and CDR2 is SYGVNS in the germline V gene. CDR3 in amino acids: CASSEYPTSAEGTNEQFF. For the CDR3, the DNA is TGTGCCAGCAGTGAATACCCGACTAGCGCGGAGGGGACCAATGAGCAGTTCTTC.

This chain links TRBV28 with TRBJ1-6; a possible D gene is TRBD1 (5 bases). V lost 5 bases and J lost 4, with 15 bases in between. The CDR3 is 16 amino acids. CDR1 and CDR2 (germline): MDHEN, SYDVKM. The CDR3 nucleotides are TGTGCCAGCAGTAAAGCGGGACGGATTTATAATTCACCCCTCCACTTT. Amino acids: CASSKAGRIYNSPLHF.

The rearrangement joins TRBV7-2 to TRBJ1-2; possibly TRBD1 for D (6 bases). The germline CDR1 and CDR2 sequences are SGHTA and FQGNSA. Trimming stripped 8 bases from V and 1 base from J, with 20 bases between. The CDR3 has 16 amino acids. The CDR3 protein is CASWQAGEPINYGYTF. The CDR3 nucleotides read TGTGCCAGCTGGCAAGCAGGGGAGCCTATTAACTATGGCTACACCTTC.

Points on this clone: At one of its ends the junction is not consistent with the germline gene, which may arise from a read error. The CDR3 reads CASSENRRDRNF. The CDR3 DNA reads TGTGCCAGCAGTGAAAACCGACGGGACAGGAATTTT. The V gene is TRBV6-1, the J gene TRBJ1-5; 8 bases align to TRBD1. The CDR3 has 12 amino acids. The germline V gene encodes CDR1 MNHNS and CDR2 SASEGT.

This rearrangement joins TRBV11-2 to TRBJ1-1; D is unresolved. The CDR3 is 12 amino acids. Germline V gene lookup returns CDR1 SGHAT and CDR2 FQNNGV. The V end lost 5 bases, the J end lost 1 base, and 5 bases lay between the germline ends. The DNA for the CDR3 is TGTGCCAGCAGCCAGAAGAACACTGAAGCTTTCTTT. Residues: CASSQKNTEAFF.

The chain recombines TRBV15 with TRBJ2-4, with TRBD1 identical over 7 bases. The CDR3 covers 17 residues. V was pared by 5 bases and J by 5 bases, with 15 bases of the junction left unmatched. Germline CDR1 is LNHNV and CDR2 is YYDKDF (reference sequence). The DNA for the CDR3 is TGTGCCACCAGCGGACGATCCCTCAGGGGGACAGAAAACATTCAGTACTTC. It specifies CATSGRSLRGTENIQYF.

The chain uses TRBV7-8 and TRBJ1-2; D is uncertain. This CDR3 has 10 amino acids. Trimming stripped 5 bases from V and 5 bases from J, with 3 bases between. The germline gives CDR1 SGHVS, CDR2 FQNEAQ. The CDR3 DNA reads TGTGCCAGCAGCCCTTATGGCTACACCTTC. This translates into CASSPYGYTF.

The CDR3, as DNA: TGCGCCAGCAGCCAAGATATTTCATTGGGACAGGGTGGCAGGGTGGATTCCTACGAGCAGTACTTC. Amino acids: CASSQDISLGQGGRVDSYEQYF. This rearrangement joins TRBV4-3 to TRBJ2-5, with 9 bases lining up with TRBD1. The end of the DNA aligns better with TRBJ2-7, so the J call may be wrong. Germline V gives CDR1 LGHNA, CDR2 YSLEER. The CDR3 covers 22 residues.

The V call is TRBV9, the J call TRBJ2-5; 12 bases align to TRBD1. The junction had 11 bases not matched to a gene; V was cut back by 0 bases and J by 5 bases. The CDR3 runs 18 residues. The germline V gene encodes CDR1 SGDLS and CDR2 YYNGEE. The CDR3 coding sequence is TGTGCCAGCAGCGTAGGTGGACGGGACAGGGGGCTTTCTGAGACCCAGTACTTC. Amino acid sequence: CASSVGGRDRGLSETQYF.

The CDR3 region is CASSLGQGEKNEQFF. The CDR3 region has the DNA TGCGCCAGCAGCTTGGGGCAGGGGGAAAAGAATGAGCAGTTCTTC. V is TRBV5-1 and J is TRBJ2-1; TRBD1 matches at 7 bases. This CDR3 contains 15 residues. J gave up 7 bases and V 0 bases, and 7 bases lay outside the gene matches. CDR1 and CDR2 (germline): SGHRS, YFSETQ.

DNA for the CDR3: TGTGCCAGCAGTTACGTGAGCAAAAACTATGGCTACACCTTC. Protein product: CASSYVSKNYGYTF. The chain carries TRBV6-6 and TRBJ1-2; D not certain. CDR1 is MNHNY, CDR2 SVGAGI, per germline (reference sequence). The CDR3 runs 14 residues. The germline V and J ends were trimmed by 2 bases and 2 bases, with 9 bases remaining between them.

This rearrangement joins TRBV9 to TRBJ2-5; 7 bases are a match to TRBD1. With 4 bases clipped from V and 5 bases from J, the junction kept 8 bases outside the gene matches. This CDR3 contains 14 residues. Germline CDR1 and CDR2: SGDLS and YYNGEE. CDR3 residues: CASSSGTAPETQYF. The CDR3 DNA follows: TGTGCCAGCAGCTCCGGGACAGCCCCGGAGACCCAGTACTTC.

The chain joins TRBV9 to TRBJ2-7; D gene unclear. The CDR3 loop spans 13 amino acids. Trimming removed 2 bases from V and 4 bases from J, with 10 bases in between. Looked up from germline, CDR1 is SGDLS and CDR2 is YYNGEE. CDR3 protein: CASSVRQNYEQYF. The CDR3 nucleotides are TGTGCCAGCAGCGTGCGACAAAATTACGAGCAGTACTTC. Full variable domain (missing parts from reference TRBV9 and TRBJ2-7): DSGVTQTPKHLITATGQRVTLRCSPRSGDLSVYWYQQSLDQGLQFLIQYYNGEERAKGNILERFSAQQFPDLHSELNLSSLELGDSALYFCASSVRQNYEQYFGPGTRLTVT.